This is a list of T cell receptor beta chains from one sample in a study of tumor and adjacent non-tumor tissue in lung cancer. TCRdb re-called the multiplex PCR reads with MiXCR, one entry per CDR3 protein. The repertoire has 70,000 to 95,000 distinct CDR3 sequences, 76% of them found once; the top ten carry approximately 40%. Sequences were obtained from distant non-tumor lung tissue. The receptors were gathered from a man in his sixties or seventies with non-small cell lung cancer. Both conserved end residues are part of each CDR3. Fields, in order: V gene, D gene, J gene, clone size, CDR3 length, CDR3 protein, CDR3 DNA. A D gene is named only where the DNA matches it firmly. Expanded clones get a size class; other rows say once, few or many, or leave the size out.

TRBV20-1	TRBD1	TRBJ1-5	-	16	CSALGEIDRVNQPKHF	TGCAGTGCCCTTGGGGAGATTGACAGGGTGAATCAGCCCAAGCATTTT
TRBV12-3/TRBV12-4	-	TRBJ1-6	once	15	CASNPRGANNSPLHF	TGTGCCAGCAATCCTAGGGGGGCGAATAATTCACCCCTCCACTTC
TRBV10-3	-	TRBJ1-2	-	11	CVIRQTYGCTF	-
TRBV29-1	-	TRBJ2-7	-	14	CSIERAGPTYGQYF	TGCAGCATTGAAAGGGCGGGACCGACCTACGGGCAGTATTTC
TRBV29-1	-	TRBJ1-1	-	13	CSVPPQRGTEASF	TGCAGCGTTCCCCCCCAGAGGGGGACTGAAGCTTCCTTT
TRBV11-2	TRBD1	TRBJ2-7	-	15	CTRSLDQGAPYEQYF	TGTACCAGAAGCCTAGATCAGGGGGCCCCCTACGAGCAGTACTTC
TRBV4-1	-	TRBJ2-6	-	15	CASRQYIGGARVLTF	TGCGCCAGCAGACAATATATAGGTGGGGCAAGAGTACTGACTTTC
TRBV6-1	-	TRBJ1-1	-	15	CASSENNLTNSEAFF	TGTGCCAGCAGTGAAAACAACCTGACGAACTCTGAAGCTTTCTTT
TRBV4-1	-	TRBJ2-7	-	16	CANSRTLTGEGDEQYF	TGCGCTAACAGCCGGACACTAACGGGAGAGGGGGACGAGCAGTATTTC
TRBV1	-	TRBJ2-3	many	18	CTSSQDRGGGPGTDTQYF	TGCACCAGCAGCCAAGATAGGGGGGGAGGGCCCGGCACAGATACGCAGTATTTT
TRBV6-2/TRBV6-3	-	TRBJ1-1	-	15	CASNFGQIGNTEALF	TGTGCCAGTAATTTTGGACAGATCGGGAACACTGAAGCTCTCTTT
TRBV11-3	-	TRBJ2-3	-	15	CASSLSQSGHRLHYF	TGTGCCAGCAGCTTATCCCAATCCGGACACCGACTGCATTATTTT
TRBV28	TRBD1	TRBJ1-1	-	16	CATLGDLTGGNTEAFF	TGTGCCACCCTAGGGGACCTGACAGGGGGAAACACTGAAGCTTTCTTT
TRBV29-1	-	TRBJ1-2	-	16	CSFVPYQSSGVDGYTF	TGTAGCTTTGTCCCCTATCAATCCTCGGGAGTAGATGGCTACACCTTC
TRBV6-2/TRBV6-3	-	TRBJ2-1	-	16	CASSPKVRNSWDEQFF	TGTGCCAGCAGTCCAAAAGTTAGGAATTCATGGGATGAGCAGTTCTTC
TRBV13	TRBD1	TRBJ1-1	-	15	CASSPGTGLNIEAFF	TGTGCGAGCAGCCCTGGGACAGGTTTGAATATTGAAGCTTTCTTT
TRBV29-1	-	TRBJ2-5	-	16	CSVKPYFQTGQETQYF	TGCAGCGTCAAGCCCTACTTCCAGACAGGACAAGAGACCCAGTACTTC
TRBV5-6	-	TRBJ2-3	-	16	CAIGQQEMGRTDTQYF	TGTGCCATCGGTCAGCAGGAGATGGGGAGAACAGATACGCAGTATTTT
TRBV11-2	-	TRBJ2-5	-	14	CASSLGGRDETQYF	TGTGCCAGCAGCTTAGGTGGCAGGGACGAGACACAGTACTTC
TRBV5-1	TRBD2	TRBJ2-7	-	17	CASSHAAGGFVSYEQYF	TGCGCCAGCAGCCACGCAGCGGGGGGATTCGTTAGTTACGAGCAGTATTTC
TRBV29-1	TRBD1	TRBJ1-2	-	13	CSVRTGEFYGYTF	TGCAGCGTTAGGACAGGTGAATTCTATGGTTATACCTTC
TRBV5-6	-	TRBJ2-4	-	17	CVGSATGRGVVGNIQYF	TGTGTCGGCAGCGCTACCGGGAGAGGGGTCGTTGGAAACATTCAATACTTC
TRBV7-8	-	TRBJ1-6	few	15	CASSLFRDGNSPLHF	TGTGCCAGCAGCTTATTTAGAGACGGGAATTCACCCCTCCACTTT
TRBV4-1	-	TRBJ2-7	-	13	CARSQLLPYEQYF	TGCGCCAGGAGCCAATTGCTACCCTACGAGCAGTACTTC
TRBV4-2	-	TRBJ1-2	-	14	CASSTLQDKYGYTF	TGTGCCAGCAGCACGTTACAGGACAAATATGGCTACACCTTC
TRBV6-4	-	TRBJ1-6	once	14	CANRDQGYNSPLHF	TGTGCCAACAGAGACCAGGGATATAATTCACCCCTCCACTTT